This is a list of T cell receptor beta chains from one sample in a study of beta chain features in type 1 diabetes. Profiling relied on immunoSEQ multiplex PCR, and the TCRdb table lists in-frame clones only, not all of them. The table has approximately 150,000 clones, around 63% seen once. The material sequenced was naive CD4+ T cells from blood. The receptors were sampled from a man aged 25-45 years with type 1 diabetes. The CDR3 runs from the conserved cysteine through the conserved F or W. The D gene is left open where the match is weak. Where a row states a size, it is once, few, many or the class of an expanded clone; other rows omit it.

TGCAGCGTCGAAATCATGTTTGGCGTTTACAATGAGCAGTTCTTC | CSVEIMFGVYNEQFF | - | TRBJ2-1 | TRBV29-1 | -
TGTGCCAGCAGCTTAGTGGGACAGCTGAACACCGGGGAGCTGTTTTTT | CASSLVGQLNTGELFF | - | TRBJ2-2 | TRBV7-2 | TRBD1
TGTGCCAGCAGTTACGGGTACACTGAAGCTTTCTTT | CASSYGYTEAFF | few | TRBJ1-1 | TRBV6-6 | -
TGCAGCGTTCTGGGGCACTACCCCACCTACGAGCAGTACTTC | CSVLGHYPTYEQYF | - | TRBJ2-7 | TRBV29-1 | -
TGTGCCAGCTCACCGAGGCTAGCGGGGGGCTCTTACAATGAGCAGTTCTTC | CASSPRLAGGSYNEQFF | - | TRBJ2-1 | TRBV18 | TRBD2
TGTGCCAGCAGTGAATCTTTTCACGATGGCTACACCTTC | CASSESFHDGYTF | - | TRBJ1-2 | TRBV25-1 | -
TGTGCCACCAGCAGAGATCGTAGCACAGGGGGGACAGATACGCAGTATTTT | CATSRDRSTGGTDTQYF | - | TRBJ2-3 | TRBV15 | TRBD1
TGTGCCTGGAGTGTACAGGGAGCCGATACGCAGTATTTT | CAWSVQGADTQYF | - | TRBJ2-3 | TRBV30 | -
TGTGCCAGCGCCGACACAATGAACACTGAAGCTTTCTTT | CASADTMNTEAFF | - | TRBJ1-1 | TRBV18 | -
TGCGCCAGCAGCTTGGGGCCAGAAGCTAACTATGGCTACACCTTC | CASSLGPEANYGYTF | - | TRBJ1-2 | TRBV5-1 | -
TGTGCCAGCAGTGTATTTCCAGGGGCGGCAGATACGCAGTATTTT | CASSVFPGAADTQYF | - | TRBJ2-3 | TRBV9 | -
TGCGCCAGCAGCCAAGATGGGGGGCTAGCCAAAAACATTCAGTACTTC | CASSQDGGLAKNIQYF | - | TRBJ2-4 | TRBV4-3 | -
TGTGCCTGGAGTGTACCTCCCTTGGGTCTCGAGCAGTACTTC | CAWSVPPLGLEQYF | - | TRBJ2-7 | TRBV30 | -
TGTGCCAGCAGAATCTCAGGGAGCACAGATACGCAGTATTTT | CASRISGSTDTQYF | few | TRBJ2-3 | TRBV25-1 | -
TGCAGCAACACTAATGGGGGGAACACTGAAGCTTTCTTT | CSNTNGGNTEAFF | once | TRBJ1-1 | TRBV29-1 | -
TGTGCCAGTAGTAGGGTGCTAGAGGACTACGAGCAGTACTTC | CASSRVLEDYEQYF | - | TRBJ2-7 | TRBV19 | -
TGTGCCAGCAAAATACCAGGGTCAGGTGAGCAGTTCTTC | CASKIPGSGEQFF | - | TRBJ2-1 | TRBV6-5 | -
TGTGCCAGCAGCCTTACAGGGGCCCAGAGAGATACGCAGTATTTT | CASSLTGAQRDTQYF | - | TRBJ2-3 | TRBV11-2 | TRBD1
TGCAGCGCGCACAGCGGGGGGGCAACAGATACGCAGTATTTT | CSAHSGGATDTQYF | once | TRBJ2-3 | TRBV29-1 | TRBD2
TGTGCCAGCAGCGTAGTCCCAGGGGACGCGGATACGCAGTATTTT | CASSVVPGDADTQYF | - | TRBJ2-3 | TRBV9 | -
TGTGCCAGCTCACCTGTAGCCAGCACAGATACGCAGTATTTT | CASSPVASTDTQYF | - | TRBJ2-3 | TRBV18 | -
TGTGCCTGGACTCTAGAGAGGACTCTTAAATCTGGGGCCAACGTCCTGACTTTC | CAWTLERTLKSGANVLTF | - | TRBJ2-6 | TRBV30 | -
TGCAGCGTGGGGGAAGAATACGAGCAGTACTTC | CSVGEEYEQYF | few | TRBJ2-7 | TRBV29-1 | -
TGTGCCAGCAGCAGAGGACAGGGGAGCCCCTACGAGCAGTACTTC | CASSRGQGSPYEQYF | - | TRBJ2-7 | TRBV7-6 | TRBD1
TGCGCCAGCAGCTTGCCCAGTCCAGGGGCCTATCCCTACGAGCAGTACTTC | CASSLPSPGAYPYEQYF | - | TRBJ2-7 | TRBV5-1 | -
TGCAGCGTGGGACAGCTCTCCTACGAGCAGTACTTC | CSVGQLSYEQYF | few | TRBJ2-7 | TRBV29-1 | TRBD1
TGCAGCGTTCATGGAGTGAACACTGAAGCTTTCTTT | CSVHGVNTEAFF | once | TRBJ1-1 | TRBV29-1 | -
TGTGCCAGCAGTTACTCGTCTGGGGCCAACGTCCTGACTTTC | CASSYSSGANVLTF | - | TRBJ2-6 | TRBV6-5 | -
TGCAGCGTTGCGACAGGGGCATACCTCAATGGCTACACCTTC | CSVATGAYLNGYTF | - | TRBJ1-2 | TRBV29-1 | TRBD1
TGTGCCAGCAGTGACCCTAGCGGGGGGGCCCGCACAGATACGCAGTATTTT | CASSDPSGGARTDTQYF | few | TRBJ2-3 | TRBV2 | TRBD2
TGTGCCAGCACCGGGTCAATCGCAGCGGGGGATGAGACCCAGTACTTC | CASTGSIAAGDETQYF | - | TRBJ2-5 | TRBV7-6 | TRBD2
TGTGCCAGCAGTGAGGAACGGATCTCTGGGGCCAACGTCCTGACTTTC | CASSEERISGANVLTF | - | TRBJ2-6 | TRBV25-1 | -
TGCAGCGTTCCGACAGGGGGGAGGAAGGCTTTCTTT | CSVPTGGRKAFF | - | TRBJ1-1 | TRBV29-1 | TRBD1
TGTGCCAGCAGTGAACAACAGACGAACACCGGGGAGCTGTTTTTT | CASSEQQTNTGELFF | few | TRBJ2-2 | TRBV25-1 | -
TGTGCCATCAGGGACGGGACACCCGGACAGACCCAGTACTTC | CAIRDGTPGQTQYF | - | TRBJ2-5 | TRBV10-3 | -
TGTGCCAGCAGCGTAGCCTGGGGCACTGAAGCTTTCTTT | CASSVAWGTEAFF | - | TRBJ1-1 | TRBV9 | -
TGTGCCAGCTCACCTCAAGCAGGGGCGGACACTGAAGCTTTCTTT | CASSPQAGADTEAFF | - | TRBJ1-1 | TRBV18 | -
TGTGCCAGCAGCTCCCGCGGGCCCTACAATGAGCAGTTCTTC | CASSSRGPYNEQFF | - | TRBJ2-1 | TRBV11-3 | -
TGCGCCAGCAGTAACCGGACAGTGGACTACGAGCAGTACTTC | CASSNRTVDYEQYF | - | TRBJ2-7 | TRBV23-1 | -
TGTGCCAGCAGTGATGTACAGGACCGATACGGTGAGCAGTTCTTC | CASSDVQDRYGEQFF | - | TRBJ2-1 | TRBV25-1 | -
TGTGCCAGCAGCCTCTCCCCAACTAATGAAAAACTGTTTTTT | CASSLSPTNEKLFF | - | TRBJ1-4 | TRBV9 | -
TGTGCCTGGAGTAAGGGTAGGGAGGGAGATACGCAGTATTTT | CAWSKGREGDTQYF | few | TRBJ2-3 | TRBV30 | TRBD2
TGTGCCAGCAGTTTGACCTACGAGCAGTACTTC | CASSLTYEQYF | - | TRBJ2-7 | TRBV28 | -
TGTGCCAGCAGTGGGCCGTACCAAGAGACCCAGTACTTC | CASSGPYQETQYF | - | TRBJ2-5 | TRBV6-1 | -
TGTGCCAGCTCACGAAAACTAGCGGGGGAAGAGACCCAGTACTTC | CASSRKLAGEETQYF | - | TRBJ2-5 | TRBV18 | TRBD2
TGTGCCCTCAAGCAGGGGGAAGAGACCCAGTACTTC | CALKQGEETQYF | - | TRBJ2-5 | TRBV30 | TRBD1
TGTGCCAGCAGTTACTCGACTGACAGAAACTACGAGCAGTACTTC | CASSYSTDRNYEQYF | once | TRBJ2-7 | TRBV6-6 | -
TGTGCCAGCACCGGGACAGGGGGCTCTGGGGCCAACGTCCTGACTTTC | CASTGTGGSGANVLTF | - | TRBJ2-6 | TRBV6-6 | TRBD1
TGCGCCAGCAACCGGGCTGACAGGGGCCCTGCGTACCAAGAGACCCAGTACTTC | CASNRADRGPAYQETQYF | - | TRBJ2-5 | TRBV5-1 | TRBD1
TGTGCCTGGGACTACAGGGGTGATCAGCCCCAGCATTTT | CAWDYRGDQPQHF | - | TRBJ1-5 | TRBV30 | TRBD1